This T cell receptor (beta chain) is from a study of shared clonotypes between healthy human individuals. Study at large: Donors had three CD4 naive, three CD4 memory, two CD8 naive and one CD8 memory plate apiece.

The CDR3 sequence is 15 residues long. Per germline, CDR1 LNHNV and CDR2 YYDKDF (reference sequence). With 0 bases removed from V and 5 bases from J, the gap between germline ends came to 11 bases. TCRdb's copy holds only in-frame clones and misses some; the assay was immunoSEQ multiplex PCR. The data hold a few hundred thousand clones, with around 67% observed a single time. Whole-study findings and limits: Tissue TCR repertoires likely differ from these blood-only repertoires. On the whole, naive subsets had larger estimated richness than memory subsets had.

Worth noting for this clone: Its antigen is not identified.

The source is a man aged 25 to 40 in good health. The specimen sequenced was memory CD4+ T cells sorted from blood. The subset is: CD45RA-negative fraction. The chain uses TRBV15 and TRBJ2-1; maybe TRBD2 (5 bases). CDR3 residues: CATSREASRDNEQFF. For the CDR3, the DNA is TGTGCCACCAGCAGAGAGGCTAGCCGAGACAATGAGCAGTTCTTC.